This T cell receptor beta chain was recorded in a study of regulatory T cells in long-lasting Graves disease. The time point: persistent/refractory GD, antithyroid drugs over 5 years with positive TRAb. The TCR library was made from RNA extracted from PBMCs. CDR3-region Arm-PCR and iRepertoire HTBI primers produced the TCR beta libraries. A single record per CDR3 protein comes from TCRdb applying MiXCR to the multiplex PCR reads. The sample lists 600,000 to 850,000 distinct CDR3 sequences; 25% to 35% were seen once. The specimen comprised peripheral blood mononuclear cells (PBMCs), sampled when the disease was refractory, from a patient treated with antithyroid drugs. This TCR was sampled from a female donor with Graves disease.

The CDR3 sequence: CAGRDSTYNEQFF. In DNA form, the CDR3 reads TGTGCCGGCCGGGACAGTACTTACAATGAGCAGTTCTTC. The chain couples TRBV28 to TRBJ2-5, with TRBD1 matching 7 bases. With the DNA end fitting TRBJ2-1 better, the J assignment may be wrong. The V gene's germline CDR1 is MDHEN and CDR2 SYDVKM. The CDR3 totals 13 residues.